A selection of T cell receptor beta chains follows, all from one sample in a study of cytomegalovirus exposure and HLA in healthy donors. Using immunoSEQ multiplex PCR, the repertoire was profiled, and TCRdb retains in-frame clones only, with some absent. In the table there are about 130,000 clones, more than 60% of which are singletons. The sample taken for sequencing was PBMCs. These receptors were taken from a woman aged 60-75 years in good health and CMV-seropositive. CDR3s include the opening cysteine and the closing phenylalanine or tryptophan. A D gene is named only where the DNA matches it firmly. Not all rows give a size; the values are once, few, many and, for expanded clones, a class.

V gene	D gene	J gene	clone size	CDR3 protein	CDR3 DNA
TRBV6-5	TRBD1	TRBJ1-1	.	CASSYTRGSEAFF	TGTGCCAGCAGTTACACCAGGGGGTCTGAAGCTTTCTTT
TRBV5-4	TRBD1	TRBJ2-3	few	CASSSVGQPRTDTQYF	TGTGCCAGCAGCTCCGTGGGACAGCCGCGCACAGATACGCAGTATTTT
TRBV29-1	.	TRBJ1-1	.	CSVGRGGIDTEAFF	TGCAGCGTTGGTAGGGGAGGGATTGACACTGAAGCTTTCTTT
TRBV23-1	TRBD1	TRBJ1-2	few	CASLPGGKRGYTF	TGCGCCAGCCTGCCAGGGGGCAAAAGGGGCTACACCTTC
TRBV5-8	TRBD2	TRBJ2-1	.	CASSPLAGGHNEQFF	TGTGCCAGCAGCCCCCTAGCGGGAGGGCACAATGAGCAGTTCTTC
TRBV5-1	TRBD1	TRBJ2-4	once	CASSLEGQGTKNIQYF	TGCGCCAGCAGCTTGGAGGGACAGGGGACCAAAAACATTCAGTACTTC
TRBV5-1	TRBD1	TRBJ2-1	few	CASSSGTGSYNEQFF	TGCGCCAGCAGCTCAGGGACAGGTTCTTACAATGAGCAGTTCTTC
TRBV4-1	.	TRBJ2-1	.	CASSQDLGLPREQFF	TGCGCCAGCAGCCAAGATCTCGGACTCCCCCGTGAGCAGTTCTTC
TRBV7-2	TRBD1	TRBJ2-5	.	CASSLARQGARETQYF	TGTGCCAGCAGCTTAGCCCGACAGGGGGCGCGAGAGACCCAGTACTTC
TRBV30	TRBD2	TRBJ2-1	.	CAWGRPGTSRNEQFF	TGTGCCTGGGGCCGACCCGGGACTAGTCGCAATGAGCAGTTCTTC
TRBV30	TRBD2	TRBJ2-1	.	CAWSGAGTSGRGGYNEQFF	TGTGCCTGGAGTGGCGCCGGGACTAGCGGGAGAGGAGGCTACAATGAGCAGTTCTTC
TRBV18	.	TRBJ2-5	.	CASSPDSGRTQYF	TGTGCCAGCTCACCGGACAGTGGACGGACCCAGTACTTC
TRBV10-2	TRBD2	TRBJ2-7	.	CATDTSGSGEQYF	TGCGCCACCGACACTAGCGGGTCAGGCGAGCAGTACTTC
TRBV29-1	.	TRBJ2-7	.	CSVYASYEQYF	TGCAGCGTCTACGCCTCCTACGAGCAGTACTTC
TRBV4-2	.	TRBJ1-5	.	CASSQAFGVSNQPQHF	TGTGCCAGCAGCCAAGCTTTCGGGGTTAGCAATCAGCCCCAGCATTTT
TRBV6-1	TRBD1	TRBJ1-6	.	CASTRDRARSPLHF	TGTGCCAGCACAAGGGACAGGGCCCGGTCACCCCTCCACTTT
TRBV6-5	.	TRBJ2-1	.	CASSYAAGRTYNEQFF	TGTGCCAGCAGTTACGCGGCGGGAAGGACCTACAATGAGCAGTTCTTC
TRBV11-2	.	TRBJ2-7	once	CASSPIGGHSYEQYF	TGTGCCAGCAGCCCAATCGGGGGGCACTCCTACGAGCAGTACTTC
TRBV25-1	TRBD1	TRBJ1-4	.	CASSPPLTGSNEKLFF	TGTGCCAGCAGTCCACCCCTGACAGGGAGTAATGAAAAACTGTTTTTT
TRBV4-2	TRBD2	TRBJ2-1	.	CASSQSQASGGQSSYNEQFF	TGTGCCAGCAGCCAATCCCAGGCTAGCGGGGGACAAAGCTCCTACAATGAGCAGTTCTTC
TRBV30	.	TRBJ1-1	.	CAWRKLNQDTEAFF	TGTGCCTGGAGGAAATTGAACCAGGACACTGAAGCTTTCTTT
TRBV18	.	TRBJ1-1	.	CASSPRVLEAFF	TGTGCCAGCTCACCCAGGGTGTTGGAAGCTTTCTTT
TRBV20-1	.	TRBJ1-1	.	CSARGQPEAFF	TGCAGTGCTAGAGGACAGCCCGAAGCTTTCTTT
TRBV29-1	TRBD1	TRBJ1-1	.	CSVSGGDFTEAFF	TGCAGCGTTTCAGGGGGCGATTTCACTGAAGCTTTCTTT
TRBV4-1	TRBD1	TRBJ1-1	.	CASSQDNRGPRQAFF	TGCGCCAGCAGCCAAGATAATAGGGGGCCTCGGCAAGCTTTCTTT
TRBV4-1	TRBD1	TRBJ2-2	.	CASSPRGPITGELFF	TGCGCCAGCAGCCCCAGGGGGCCGATCACCGGGGAGCTGTTTTTT
TRBV6-4	TRBD2	TRBJ2-1	few	CASSERAGGSLNEQFF	TGTGCCAGCAGCGAAAGAGCGGGAGGGAGTTTGAATGAGCAGTTCTTC
TRBV5-6	TRBD1	TRBJ2-7	once	CASSPGGSGEQYF	TGTGCCAGCAGCCCAGGGGGCTCGGGGGAGCAGTACTTC
TRBV11-2	TRBD1	TRBJ1-5	.	CASSPTGSGNQPQHF	TGTGCCAGCAGCCCGACAGGGTCGGGCAATCAGCCCCAGCATTTT
TRBV10-3	TRBD1	TRBJ2-2	.	CAIKPGQEYTGELFF	TGTGCCATCAAACCGGGACAGGAGTACACCGGGGAGCTGTTTTTT
TRBV5-1	TRBD2	TRBJ2-1	.	CASSLAGTSGHEQFF	TGCGCCAGCAGCTTGGCCGGGACTAGCGGTCATGAGCAGTTCTTC
TRBV4-3	TRBD2	TRBJ2-1	.	CASSQQVAGGRDEQFF	TGCGCCAGCAGCCAACAGGTAGCGGGGGGGCGGGATGAGCAGTTCTTC
TRBV19	.	TRBJ1-2	.	CASNEEVYGYTF	TGTGCCAGTAACGAGGAGGTATATGGCTACACCTTC
TRBV11-2	.	TRBJ2-2	few	CASSPEAWAGELFF	TGTGCCAGCAGCCCCGAGGCGTGGGCCGGGGAGCTGTTTTTT
TRBV7-6	TRBD1	TRBJ1-4	.	CASSLDGTGRGKLFF	TGTGCCAGCAGCTTAGATGGGACAGGGCGCGGCAAACTGTTTTTT
TRBV4-1	.	TRBJ1-4	.	CASSQGYLAYEKLFF	TGCGCCAGCAGCCAAGGGTATCTGGCATATGAAAAACTGTTTTTT